The clone carrying this T cell receptor (beta chain) was observed at least ten times. No antigen is known for it. These data originate in a study of T-cell reconstitution after alpha-beta-depleted transplantation in children. The CDR3 has 13 residues. Trimming shortened V by 0 bases and J by 0 bases, and 3 bases separated the two germline ends. The V gene's germline CDR1 is SGHRS and CDR2 YFSETQ. Study-wide results and caveats: T-cell counts and diversity were attributed mostly to newly produced T cells one year after transplant.

Unique molecular identifiers tagged the TCRbeta library. One entry per CDR3 protein, called by TCRdb with MiXCR from the PCR reads. In the table there are 900,000 or so distinct CDR3 sequences, 16% of which are singletons. Specimen: PBMCs, mostly from graft donor cells, collected 360 days after TCRalphabeta/CD19-depleted stem cell transplant. The V gene is TRBV5-1, the J gene TRBJ2-5; D gene uncertain. This sequence originates from a male patient younger than 18 who had a stem cell transplant for acute lymphoblastic leukemia, so the T cells may come from the graft donor. This chain's CDR3 is CASSLEHQETQYF. The CDR3 DNA reads as TGCGCCAGCAGCTTGGAACACCAAGAGACCCAGTACTTC.